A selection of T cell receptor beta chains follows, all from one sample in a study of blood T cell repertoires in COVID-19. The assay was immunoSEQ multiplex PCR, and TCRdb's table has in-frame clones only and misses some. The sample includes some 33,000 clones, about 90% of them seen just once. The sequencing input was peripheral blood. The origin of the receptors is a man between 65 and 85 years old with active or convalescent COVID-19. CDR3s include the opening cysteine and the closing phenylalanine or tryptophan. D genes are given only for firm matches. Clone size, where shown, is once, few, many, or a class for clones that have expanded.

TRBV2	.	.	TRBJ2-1	TGTGCCAGCAGTTTCAGCAATGAGCAGTTCTTC	CASSFSNEQFF
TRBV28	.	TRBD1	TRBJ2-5	TGTGCCAGCAGTCCTCTGGGACAGATATCACAAGAGACCCAGTACTTC	CASSPLGQISQETQYF
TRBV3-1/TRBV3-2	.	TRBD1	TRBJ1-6	TGTGCCAGCAGCCAAGGGACAGGGGGCTCCTATAATTCACCCCTCCACTTT	CASSQGTGGSYNSPLHF
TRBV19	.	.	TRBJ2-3	TGTGCCAGTAGTATAGACGGGGGTGTCGGAGATACGCAGTATTTT	CASSIDGGVGDTQYF
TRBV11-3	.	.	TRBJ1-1	TGTGCCAGCAGCTTAGCCAGGGGCACTGAAGCTTTCTTT	CASSLARGTEAFF
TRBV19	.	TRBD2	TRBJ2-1	TGTGCCAGTACGGACAGATCCGGGACTAGCGGGAGGTTATACAATGAGCAGTTCTTC	CASTDRSGTSGRLYNEQFF
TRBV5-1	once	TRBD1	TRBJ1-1	TGCGCCAGCAGCATCCCGGACAGGGAAGATAGAGCTTTCTTT	CASSIPDREDRAFF
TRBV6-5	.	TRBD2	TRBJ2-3	TGTGCCAGCAGCTCTAGCGGGAGTCGATATACGCAGTATTTT	CASSSSGSRYTQYF
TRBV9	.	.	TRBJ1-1	TGTGCCAGCAGCGTAGGAGCCGAGGCTATGAACACTGAAGCTTTCTTT	CASSVGAEAMNTEAFF
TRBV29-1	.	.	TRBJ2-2	TGCAGCGTTGAGGTACACAGGGACACCGGGGAGCTGTTTTTT	CSVEVHRDTGELFF
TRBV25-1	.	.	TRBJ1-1	TGTGCCAGCAGTAAGTTAGACAGGTCGGGCACTGAAGCTTTCTTT	CASSKLDRSGTEAFF
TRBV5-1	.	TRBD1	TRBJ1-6	TGCGCCAGCAGCTCCGGACAGGGAGGATCACCCCTCCACTTT	CASSSGQGGSPLHF
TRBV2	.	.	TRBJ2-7	TGTGCCAGCAGTGGATCCCTAACAGTTGACTCCTACGAGCAGTACTTC	CASSGSLTVDSYEQYF
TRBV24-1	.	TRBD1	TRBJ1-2	TGTGCCACCAGTGATTTGGGGACAGGGTATGGCTACACCTTC	CATSDLGTGYGYTF
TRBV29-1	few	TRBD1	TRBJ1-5	TGCAGCGTTGATGGCAGGGGGAATCAGCCCCAGCATTTT	CSVDGRGNQPQHF
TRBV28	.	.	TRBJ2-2	TGTGCCAGCAGATCTCGTGGGAGAAGCGGGGAGCTGTTTTTT	CASRSRGRSGELFF
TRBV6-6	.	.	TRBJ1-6	TGTGCCAGCATGACTTCTTCACCCCTCCACTTT	CASMTSSPLHF
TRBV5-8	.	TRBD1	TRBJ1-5	TGTGCCAGCAGACAGGGGGGAGGCAATCAGCCCCAGCATTTT	CASRQGGGNQPQHF
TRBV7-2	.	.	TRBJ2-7	TGTGCCAGCAGCTTATTAGAGACAAGCTACGAGCAGTACTTC	CASSLLETSYEQYF
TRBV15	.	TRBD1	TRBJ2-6	TGTGCCACCAGCAGAGATCTGAGACAGGGGTTCCCCACCTCTGGGGCCAACGTCCTGACTTTC	CATSRDLRQGFPTSGANVLTF
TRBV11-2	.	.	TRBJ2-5	TGTGCCAGCAGCCCCGGGACACCGTTCCAAGAGACCCAGTACTTC	CASSPGTPFQETQYF
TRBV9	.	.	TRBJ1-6	TGTGCCAGCAGCGTCCAGTATAATTCACCCCTCCACTTT	CASSVQYNSPLHF
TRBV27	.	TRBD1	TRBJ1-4	TGTGCCAGCAGTCGACAGGGAAGTAACGAAAAACTGTTTTTT	CASSRQGSNEKLFF
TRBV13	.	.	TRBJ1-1	TGTGCCAGCAGCTCGACAGGAAACACTGAAGCTTTCTTT	CASSSTGNTEAFF
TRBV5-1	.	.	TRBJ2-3	TGCGCCAGCAGCTTTTCGGTAGCTCCAGATACGCAGTATTTT	CASSFSVAPDTQYF
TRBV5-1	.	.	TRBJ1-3	TGCGCCAGCAGGGACAACTCTGGAAACACCATATATTTT	CASRDNSGNTIYF
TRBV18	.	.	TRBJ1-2	TGTGCCAGCTCACAGTACAGAAACTATGGCTACACCTTC	CASSQYRNYGYTF
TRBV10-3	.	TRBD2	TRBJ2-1	TGTGCCATCAGTTTCCCCCTAGCGGGAGGTTCCCCTTTAGGTGAGCAGTTCTTC	CAISFPLAGGSPLGEQFF
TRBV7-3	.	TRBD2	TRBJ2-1	TGTGCCAGCAGCTTAAGGGCTAGCGGGGGGCGAGGTGAGCAGTTCTTC	CASSLRASGGRGEQFF
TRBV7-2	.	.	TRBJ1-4	TGTGCCAGCAGCTTAACCGACAGTCTCGGCGAAAAACTGTTTTTT	CASSLTDSLGEKLFF
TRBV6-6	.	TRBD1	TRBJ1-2	TGTGCCAGCAGTTACTCGGGACAGGGGCCCTATGGCTACACCTTC	CASSYSGQGPYGYTF
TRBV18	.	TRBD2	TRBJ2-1	TGTGCCAGCTCACCACTGACTAGCGGGAGCAGGAATGAGCAGTTCTTC	CASSPLTSGSRNEQFF
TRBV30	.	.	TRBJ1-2	TGTGCCTGGTCCCGCCGGGGGTTAGGCTATGGCTACACCTTC	CAWSRRGLGYGYTF
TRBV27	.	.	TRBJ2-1	TGTGCCAGCCACAGCCACTACAATGAGCAGTTCTTC	CASHSHYNEQFF
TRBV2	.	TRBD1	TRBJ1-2	TGTGCCAGCACTCTAGGGGGCCCCAAGAACTATGGCTACACCTTC	CASTLGGPKNYGYTF
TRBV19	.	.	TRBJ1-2	TGTGCCAGTAGTCCCGGGGTATTGGTTGGCTACACCTTC	CASSPGVLVGYTF
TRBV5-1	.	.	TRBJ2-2	TGCGCCAGCAGCTTGGGGGCTAGCGAGACGAGGGAGCTGTTTTTT	CASSLGASETRELFF
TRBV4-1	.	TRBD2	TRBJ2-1	TGCGCCAGCAGCCAGAACGCCGGGACTAGCGGCAATGAGCAGTTCTTC	CASSQNAGTSGNEQFF
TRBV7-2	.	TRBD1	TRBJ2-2	TGTGCCAGCAGCTTAATGGGACAGGGTATCACCGGGGAGCTGTTTTTT	CASSLMGQGITGELFF
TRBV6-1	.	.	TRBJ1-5	TGTGCCAGCAGTGACGGGGTCAAACAGCCCCAGCATTTT	CASSDGVKQPQHF
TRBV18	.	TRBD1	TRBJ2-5	TGTGCCAGCTCACCACCGGACAGGGTAGAGACCCAGTACTTC	CASSPPDRVETQYF
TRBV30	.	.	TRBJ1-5	TGTGCCTGGAGTGTACTGGGCAACCATCTCAATCAGCCCCAGCATTTT	CAWSVLGNHLNQPQHF
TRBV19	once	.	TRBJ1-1	TGTGCCAGTAGTAAGGGGGGGCCCCTGACCGGCACTGAAGCTTTCTTT	CASSKGGPLTGTEAFF
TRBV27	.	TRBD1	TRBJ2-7	TGTGCCAGCAGTGGGACAGGCCTTCGGGGTTCCTACGAGCAGTACTTC	CASSGTGLRGSYEQYF
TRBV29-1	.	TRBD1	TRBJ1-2	TGCAGCGCAACGGGACAGGGGGCCTGGGGCTACACCTTC	CSATGQGAWGYTF
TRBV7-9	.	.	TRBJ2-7	TGTGCCAGCAGCTTAGTGCAGGGGACAAGTTACGAGCAGTACTTC	CASSLVQGTSYEQYF
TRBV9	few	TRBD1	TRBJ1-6	TGTGCCAGCAGCACAGCTGGACAGGGCAATTCACCCCTCCACTTT	CASSTAGQGNSPLHF
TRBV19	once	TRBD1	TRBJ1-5	TGTGCCAGTAGTATGGGGACAGGGGTGCGGCAGCCCCAGCATTTT	CASSMGTGVRQPQHF